This TCR beta chain stems from a study of T cell responses to AZD1222 COVID-19 vaccine. The study, taken as a whole, reports: Vaccination with two AZD1222 doses was followed by a rise in Spike-specific TCR breadth and depth. The donor group comprised mostly white British people and more females; the analysis possibly underestimated clonal diversity. Spike was spanned by vaccine-associated CD4 TCRs, which were dominant at 160-218 and 743-854. Baseline seropositivity occurred in only a handful of AZD1222 recipients.

Germline V gives CDR1 SGHAT, CDR2 FQNNGV. Trimming stripped 5 bases from V and 7 bases from J, with 17 bases between. The CDR3 extends over 15 amino acids. TCRdb's copy holds only in-frame clones and misses some; the assay was immunoSEQ multiplex PCR. The sample consists of some 130,000 clones, about 82% of them appearing once. Concerning this clone itself: Its cognate antigen is unknown.

This TCR came from an adult who received the MenACWY meningococcal vaccine as a control. The sequencing here drew on peripheral blood, taken 28 days after the second dose of the MenACWY control vaccine. The chain carries TRBV11-2 and TRBJ1-4; TRBD1 might be the D (6 bases). The CDR3 region is CASSRQQVGAEKLFF. CDR3 nucleotides: TGTGCCAGCAGCCGCCAGCAGGTGGGGGCTGAAAAACTGTTTTTT.